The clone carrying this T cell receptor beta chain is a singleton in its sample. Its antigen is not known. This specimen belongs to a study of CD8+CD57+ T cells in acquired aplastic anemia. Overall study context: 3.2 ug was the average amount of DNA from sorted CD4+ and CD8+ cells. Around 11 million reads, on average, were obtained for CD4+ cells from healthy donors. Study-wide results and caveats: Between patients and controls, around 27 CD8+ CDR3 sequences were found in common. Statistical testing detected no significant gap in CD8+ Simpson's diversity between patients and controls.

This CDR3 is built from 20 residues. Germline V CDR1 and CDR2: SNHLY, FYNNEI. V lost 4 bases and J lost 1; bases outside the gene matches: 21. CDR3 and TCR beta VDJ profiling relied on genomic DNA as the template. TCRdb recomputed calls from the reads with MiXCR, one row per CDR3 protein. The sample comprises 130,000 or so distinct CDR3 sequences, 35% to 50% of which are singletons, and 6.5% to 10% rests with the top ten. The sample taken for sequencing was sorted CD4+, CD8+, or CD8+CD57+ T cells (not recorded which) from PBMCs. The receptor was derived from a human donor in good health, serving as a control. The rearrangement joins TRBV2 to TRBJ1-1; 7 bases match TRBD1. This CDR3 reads CASSVRASSPGGPTNTEAFF. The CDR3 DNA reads TGTGCCAGCAGTGTCCGTGCCAGCTCACCAGGGGGACCGACGAACACTGAAGCTTTCTTT.